This T cell receptor beta chain was recorded in a study of siplizumab effects on memory and regulatory T cells. Assaying covered some 10^5 TCR templates per sample. Here immunoSEQ multiplex PCR was the method, and the copy in TCRdb shows in-frame clones only, minus some. This repertoire shows around 97,000 clones, around 94% found once; its top ten account for approximately 1.4%. The CDR3 length is 15 residues. Losses at the gene ends were 5 bases for V and 2 bases for J; bases not matched to a gene: 9. Germline V gene lookup returns CDR1 SGHTA and CDR2 FQGNSA. The study, taken as a whole, reports: Alloreactive sequences that could be traced to unstimulated CD4+ memory cells showed a significant reduction under siplizumab. Among mappable alloreactive CD4+ clones, the Treg-derived fraction averaged around 69% with siplizumab versus 25% to 30% in controls. Suppression by proliferating Tregs derived from siplizumab cultures was not verified.

In regard to this clone: As yet, its antigen is unknown.

The TCR comes from a human donor in good health. The sequenced sample consisted of non-Treg CD4+ T cells sorted from blood. The gene calls are TRBV7-2 and TRBJ2-7; TRBD2 matches 7 bases. The CDR3 reads CASSPTPGLPYEQYF. Written as DNA, the CDR3 is TGTGCCAGCAGCCCGACACCGGGACTACCCTACGAGCAGTACTTC.